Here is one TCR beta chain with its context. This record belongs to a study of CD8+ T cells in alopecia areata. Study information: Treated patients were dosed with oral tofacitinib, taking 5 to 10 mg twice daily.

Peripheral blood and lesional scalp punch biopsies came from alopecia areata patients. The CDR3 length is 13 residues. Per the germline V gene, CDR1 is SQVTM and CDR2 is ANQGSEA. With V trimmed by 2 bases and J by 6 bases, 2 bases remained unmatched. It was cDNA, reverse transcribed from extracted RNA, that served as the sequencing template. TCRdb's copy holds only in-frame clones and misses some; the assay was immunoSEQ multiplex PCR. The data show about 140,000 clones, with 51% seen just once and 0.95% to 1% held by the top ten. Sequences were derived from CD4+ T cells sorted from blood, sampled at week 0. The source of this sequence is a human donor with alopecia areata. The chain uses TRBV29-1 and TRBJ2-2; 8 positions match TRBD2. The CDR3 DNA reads TGCAGCGTTGAATGGCGGGAGGCCGGGGAGCTGTTTTTT. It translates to CSVEWREAGELFF.